Following are 29 T cell receptor beta chains from one sample sequenced in a study of T-cell memory formation after mild COVID-19. Each CDR3 protein is one row after TCRdb ran MiXCR on the 5' RACE reads. The table includes a few hundred thousand distinct CDR3 sequences, roughly 9.4% detected once. Sequenced: PBMCs or a T cell subset sorted from them (not recorded which). These TCRs come from a man younger than 30 who had mild COVID-19 (a few samples of this study predate the infection). Cell type and time point are not known.

This clonotype occurred a few times. The J gene is TRBJ1-1, the V gene TRBV28; D is possibly TRBD1 (5 bases). Germline CDR1 reads MDHEN; CDR2 reads SYDVKM. The CDR3 extends over 13 amino acids. Trimming removed 5 bases from V and 10 bases from J, with 17 bases in between. Written as DNA, the CDR3 is TGTGCCAGCAGTGCTAGGGTATCGGGACGAGCTTTCTTT. Its protein product is CASSARVSGRAFF.

This sequence joins TRBV18 and TRBJ1-6; 8 bases map to TRBD1. The V gene end was trimmed by 5 bases and the J gene end by 13 bases; junction bases not matched to a gene: 10. CDR1 KGHSH and CDR2 LQKENI come from the germline V gene. This CDR3 is built from 14 residues. This CDR3 reads CASSSAQGEIPLHF. The CDR3 nucleotides read TGTGCCAGCTCATCAGCACAGGGGGAGATTCCCCTCCACTTT.

This clonotype came up a few times. V gene TRBV20-1 combines with J gene TRBJ2-5; TRBD2 matches at 9 bases. Per germline, CDR1 DFQATT and CDR2 SNEGSKA (reference sequence). This CDR3 contains 17 residues. With 0 bases clipped from V and 2 bases from J, the junction kept 10 bases outside the gene matches. CDR3 coding DNA: TGCAGTGCTAGAGACCTTACGCTGACTAGCGGACAAGAGACCCAGTACTTC. Its protein product is CSARDLTLTSGQETQYF.

This chain uses TRBV6-2 or TRBV6-3 with TRBJ2-5; tentative D call: TRBD2 (6 bases). CDR1 MNHEY and CDR2 SVGEGT come from the germline V gene. V lost 5 bases, J lost 2 bases, and 12 bases lay in between. This CDR3 comprises 14 residues. CDR3 region: CASSDGTWQETQYF. The CDR3 DNA is TGTGCCAGCAGTGACGGGACTTGGCAAGAGACCCAGTACTTC.

V usage is TRBV7-8 and J usage is TRBJ2-2, with 7 bases aligning to TRBD1. The germline gives CDR1 SGHVS, CDR2 FQNEAQ. With 7 bases clipped from V and 2 bases from J, the junction kept 10 bases outside the gene matches. The CDR3 is 16 amino acids. This CDR3 reads CASTHIGTDNTGELFF. The CDR3 DNA sequence: TGTGCCAGCACCCATATCGGGACAGACAACACCGGGGAGCTGTTTTTT.

This clonotype has more than one count but fewer than ten. This rearrangement joins TRBV6-5 to TRBJ2-7; possibly TRBD1 or TRBD2 for D (7 bases each). Germline values: CDR1 MNHEY, CDR2 SVGAGI. CDR3 length equals 14 residues. Trimming removed 3 bases from V and 5 bases from J, with 14 bases in between. CDR3 amino acids: CASSYSGGDHEQYF. CDR3 nucleotides: TGTGCCAGCAGTTATTCAGGGGGGGACCACGAGCAGTACTTC.

This clonotype appeared a few times. J is TRBJ1-1 and V is TRBV4-2; D possibly corresponds to TRBD1 (6 bases). The CDR3 covers 14 residues. Trimming took off 0 bases at V and 1 base at J, with 6 bases between the two ends. CDR1 LGHNA and CDR2 YNFKEQ come from the germline V gene. As DNA, the CDR3 is TGTGCCAGCAGCCAAGAACAGGGGAACACTGAAGCTTTCTTT. Amino acids: CASSQEQGNTEAFF.

This clonotype occurred a few times. This chain uses TRBV15 with TRBJ2-3; the D gene is possibly TRBD2 (5 bases). The CDR3 has 17 amino acids. The germline CDR1 and CDR2 sequences are LNHNV and YYDKDF (reference sequence). Trimming pared 7 bases from V and 3 bases from J, leaving 23 bases between. Here the CDR3 DNA reads TGTGCCACCAAACCGACGACTCGGGGAGTCAGGACAGATACGCAGTATTTT. This translates into CATKPTTRGVRTDTQYF.

This clonotype was picked up many times. V gene TRBV15 combines with J gene TRBJ2-5; TRBD2 is a possible D gene (6 bases). The CDR3 has 16 amino acids. V lost 5 bases and J 2 bases, leaving 18 bases between the germline ends. CDR1 LNHNV and CDR2 YYDKDF come from the germline V gene (reference sequence). This CDR3 is CATSGLRRGVQETQYF. In nucleotides, the CDR3 is TGTGCCACCAGCGGCCTCCGCCGCGGGGTACAAGAGACCCAGTACTTC. The variable domain in full, with the rest retrieved from reference TRBV15 and TRBJ2-5, is DAMVIQNPRYQVTQFGKPVTLSCSQTLNHNVMYWYQQKSSQAPKLLFHYYDKDFNNEADTPDNFQSRRPNTSFCFLDIRSPGLGDTAMYLCATSGLRRGVQETQYFGPGTRLLVL.

This clonotype turned up a few times. The rearrangement uses TRBV2 and TRBJ2-7, with 13 bases matching TRBD2. This CDR3 is built from 16 residues. Unmatched junction bases numbered 8, after V lost 2 bases and J lost 7 bases. The germline CDR1 and CDR2 sequences are SNHLY and FYNNEI. The CDR3 protein is CASSELLAGGPREQYF. The CDR3 DNA sequence: TGTGCCAGCAGTGAACTACTAGCGGGGGGGCCTAGGGAGCAGTACTTC.

The chain employs TRBV9 and TRBJ1-1; 10 bases match TRBD1. Germline V gene lookup returns CDR1 SGDLS and CDR2 YYNGEE. V lost 3 bases and J lost 5; bases outside the gene matches: 10. This CDR3 region has 16 residues. The CDR3 nucleotides are TGTGCCAGCAGCGGGGATTTGACAGGGGGCAGAACTGAAGCTTTCTTT. Translating gives CASSGDLTGGRTEAFF. Variable domain in full (rest from reference TRBV9 and TRBJ1-1): DSGVTQTPKHLITATGQRVTLRCSPRSGDLSVYWYQQSLDQGLQFLIQYYNGEERAKGNILERFSAQQFPDLHSELNLSSLELGDSALYFCASSGDLTGGRTEAFFGQGTRLTVV.

This clonotype was seen more than once but under ten times. This rearrangement joins TRBV5-1 to TRBJ2-3; perhaps D is TRBD1 or TRBD2 (5 bases each). Trimming pared 4 bases from V and 0 bases from J, leaving 9 bases between. The germline V gene has CDR1 SGHRS and CDR2 YFSETQ. This CDR3 region has 14 residues. The CDR3 bases are TGCGCCAGCAGCATTGGGGACAGCACAGATACGCAGTATTTT. This gives the protein CASSIGDSTDTQYF.

This clonotype has a handful of counts. The chain links TRBV4-2 to TRBJ2-1, with 9 bases lining up with TRBD2. The germline V gene has CDR1 LGHNA and CDR2 YNFKEQ. Trimming removed 0 bases from V and 0 bases from J; junction bases left unmatched: 6. The CDR3 runs to 18 residues. The CDR3 DNA follows: TGTGCCAGCAGCCAAGAACCTAGCGGGGATCTCTCCTACAATGAGCAGTTCTTC. It translates to CASSQEPSGDLSYNEQFF.

The genes are TRBV5-1 and TRBJ1-5; perhaps TRBD1 as D (5 bases). Trimming removed 4 bases from V and 5 bases from J, with 16 bases in between. The CDR3 has 15 amino acids. Germline-derived CDR1 and CDR2 are SGHRS and YFSETQ. The CDR3 here is CASSPTPRVDQPQHF. CDR3 nucleotide sequence: TGCGCCAGCAGCCCCACCCCCAGGGTCGATCAGCCCCAGCATTTT.

By sample share, this clonotype is medium-sized. V is TRBV2 and J is TRBJ1-1; D not certain. Per germline, CDR1 SNHLY and CDR2 FYNNEI. The length of the CDR3 is 13 residues. The germline V and J ends were trimmed by 3 bases and 3 bases, with 8 bases remaining between them. This CDR3 is CASSERRYTEAFF. DNA of the CDR3: TGTGCCAGCAGTGAGAGGAGGTACACTGAAGCTTTCTTT.

This clonotype has just a few counts. This sequence joins TRBV3-1 and TRBJ1-1, with D hard to call. The germline V gene has CDR1 LGHDT and CDR2 YNNKEL (reference sequence). Between the trimmed V and J ends, which lost 4 bases and 0 bases, there was a span of 6 bases. This CDR3 has 13 residues. DNA for the CDR3: TGTGCCAGCAGCCGGCGGATGAACACTGAAGCTTTCTTT. It codes for CASSRRMNTEAFF.

The chain links TRBV4-1 to TRBJ2-1, with D possibly matching TRBD2 (5 bases). The CDR3 runs 17 residues. V lost 1 base to trimming and J lost 5 bases, with 18 bases between them. Germline CDR1 is MGHRA and CDR2 is YSYEKL. The CDR3 DNA is TGCGCCAGCAGCCAAGGATCCAGTAGGACTCTCAACAATGAGCAGTTCTTC. Its protein is CASSQGSSRTLNNEQFF.

This clonotype showed up just a few times. The chain is built from TRBV20-1 and TRBJ1-1; possibly TRBD1 for D (6 bases). Germline lookup yields CDR1 DFQATT and CDR2 SNEGSKA (reference sequence). Trimming removed 4 bases at V and 1 base at J, with 22 bases between. The CDR3 is 17 residues long. CDR3 in DNA: TGCAGTGCTAACCCCCATCTCGGGCAGGGGAAGAACACTGAAGCTTTCTTT. Translating it yields CSANPHLGQGKNTEAFF.

In its sample, this clonotype was seen a few times. The V call is TRBV10-2, the J call TRBJ2-3; D is tentatively TRBD1 or TRBD2 (6 bases each). Germline CDR1 WSHSY, CDR2 SAAADI. The V gene lost 7 bases and the J gene lost 2 bases, with 10 bases spanning the gap. This CDR3 spans 13 amino acids. In DNA form, the CDR3 reads TGCGCCAGCACGCGGGGACACACAGATACGCAGTATTTT. Encoded protein: CASTRGHTDTQYF.

The chain employs TRBV7-6 and TRBJ2-5; D possibly corresponds to TRBD2 (7 bases). The length of the CDR3 is 17 residues. Between the trimmed V and J ends, which lost 5 bases and 1 base, there was a span of 20 bases. Germline V gene lookup returns CDR1 SGHVS and CDR2 FNYEAQ. The CDR3 nucleotides read TGTGCCAGCAGCCAAGAAGAGGGGGGGCCCTTCCAAGAGACCCAGTACTTC. Amino acid sequence: CASSQEEGGPFQETQYF. Filled out from reference TRBV7-6 and TRBJ2-5, the complete variable domain reads GAGVSQSPRYKVTKRGQDVALRCDPISGHVSLYWYRQALGQGPEFLTYFNYEAQQDKSGLPNDRFSAERPEGSISTLTIQRTEQRDSAMYRCASSQEEGGPFQETQYFGPGTRLLVL.

This clonotype was detected only a few times. The chain employs TRBV27 and TRBJ2-5, with unresolved D. The CDR3 has 12 amino acids. Germline V gene sequence: CDR1 MNHEY, CDR2 SMNVEV (reference sequence). The ends were cut back, 6 bases at V and 5 bases at J, with 10 bases in the middle. The CDR3 nucleotides read TGTGCCAGCAGCCCCACCCGGGAGACCCAGTACTTC. Residues: CASSPTRETQYF.

The chain carries TRBV7-2 and TRBJ1-5; no firm D call. This CDR3 contains 15 residues. The germline V gene encodes CDR1 SGHTA and CDR2 FQGNSA. V was trimmed by 1 base and J by 4 bases, leaving 11 bases between them. CDR3 sequence: CASSLVGPTNQPQHF. CDR3 in DNA: TGTGCCAGCAGCTTAGTCGGGCCCACTAATCAGCCCCAGCATTTT.

This clonotype occurred a few times. The chain employs TRBV5-1 and TRBJ2-3, with 7 bases aligning to TRBD2. Germline CDR1 is SGHRS and CDR2 is YFSETQ. The CDR3 length is 16 residues. Losses at the gene ends were 4 bases for V and 2 bases for J; bases not matched to a gene: 10. CDR3 in DNA: TGCGCCAGCAGCGCCTACGGGGGAGGGATCACAGATACGCAGTATTTT. Protein sequence: CASSAYGGGITDTQYF.

This clonotype has ten or more counts. The chain uses TRBV11-2 and TRBJ2-7; 7 bases map to TRBD1. The junction had 8 bases not matched to a gene; V was cut back by 4 bases and J by 5 bases. Germline CDR1 SGHAT, CDR2 FQNNGV. This CDR3 has 14 amino acids. The CDR3 spells CASSSTGNRHEQYF. For the CDR3, the DNA is TGTGCCAGCAGCTCGACAGGGAATCGGCACGAGCAGTACTTC. The full variable domain, completed using reference TRBV11-2 and TRBJ2-7, is EAGVAQSPRYKIIEKRQSVAFWCNPISGHATLYWYQQILGQGPKLLIQFQNNGVVDDSQLPKDRFSAERLKGVDSTLKIQPAKLEDSAVYLCASSSTGNRHEQYFGPGTRLTVT.

V and J are TRBV15 and TRBJ2-3, with 7 bases aligning to TRBD1. V lost 5 bases, J lost 3 bases, and 14 bases stayed unmatched. CDR1 is LNHNV and CDR2 is YYDKDF in the germline V gene (reference sequence). CDR3 length equals 17 residues. As DNA, the CDR3 is TGTGCCACCAGCTCCTCTGGGACAGCTTCGGATACAGATACGCAGTATTTT. It encodes CATSSSGTASDTDTQYF. Supplemented by reference TRBV15 and TRBJ2-3, the full variable domain reads DAMVIQNPRYQVTQFGKPVTLSCSQTLNHNVMYWYQQKSSQAPKLLFHYYDKDFNNEADTPDNFQSRRPNTSFCFLDIRSPGLGDTAMYLCATSSSGTASDTDTQYFGPGTRLTVL.

The chain carries TRBV20-1 and TRBJ2-1, with TRBD2 as a possible D gene (7 bases). Deletions cut 6 bases from V and 6 bases from J, with 15 bases between. Germline V gene lookup returns CDR1 DFQATT and CDR2 SNEGSKA (reference sequence). The CDR3 is made up of 13 amino acids. CDR3 in DNA: TGCAGTGCCGCGGGGGCTAACTTCAATGAGCAGTTCTTC. Protein sequence: CSAAGANFNEQFF.

The chain carries TRBV6-5 and TRBJ1-2; D possibly corresponds to TRBD1 (5 bases). Germline CDR1 MNHEY, CDR2 SVGAGI. V was clipped by 0 bases and J by 4 bases, with 15 bases between them. There are 16 residues in the CDR3. CDR3 amino acids: CASSYSVGRGSYGYTF. The CDR3, as DNA: TGTGCCAGCAGTTACTCTGTAGGGAGGGGATCCTATGGCTACACCTTC.

The chain couples TRBV19 to TRBJ2-2; D is uncertain. The CDR3 runs to 15 residues. Germline CDR1 LNHDA, CDR2 SQIVND (reference sequence). Trimming cost V 4 bases and J 3 bases, with 12 bases left between them. CDR3 DNA sequence: TGTGCCAGTAGTAGCCTCCTAAGGGACACCGGGGAGCTGTTTTTT. As protein: CASSSLLRDTGELFF.

This clonotype was counted between two and nine times. This rearrangement joins TRBV7-6 to TRBJ2-2; TRBD1 or TRBD2 may be the D gene (5 bases each). This CDR3 has 17 residues. Germline CDR1 is SGHVS and CDR2 is FNYEAQ. The V gene lost 5 bases and the J gene lost 2 bases, with 18 bases spanning the gap. The CDR3 sequence is CASSQRPGGGNTGELFF. CDR3 nucleotide sequence: TGTGCCAGCAGCCAGCGTCCTGGTGGGGGTAACACCGGGGAGCTGTTTTTT.